This entry describes one TCR beta chain. Its antigen is undetermined. The data derive from a study of vaccination effects on CD4 cells after COVID-19. The wider study: Antigen-specific CD4+ T cells expanded by the ViraFEST assay with viral peptide pools were then sequenced. All participants had two doses of either the BNT162b2 or mRNA-1273 vaccine.

Germline V CDR1 and CDR2: LGHDT, YNNKEL (reference sequence). Trimming left V 4 bases short and J 7 bases short, with 8 bases between. CDR3 size: 12 residues. Clones were read by immunoSEQ multiplex PCR, and TCRdb kept only the in-frame ones, dropping some. This table has 45,000 to 75,000 clones, about 74% appearing once. With 9 to 11 days of culture completed, CD4+ T cells were isolated. Half-medium exchanges with IL-2 medium took place on days 3 and 7. The TCR originated in a human donor who received a COVID-19 vaccine. The chain joins TRBV3-1 (or the pseudogene TRBV3-2) to TRBJ2-4, with TRBD1 as a possible D gene (5 bases). The sample here was CD4+ T cells from PBMCs cultured without peptide, taken before COVID-19 vaccination. The CDR3 region is CASSPPGNIQYF. CDR3 bases: TGTGCCAGCAGCCCCCCAGGGAACATTCAGTACTTC.